Listed below are T cell receptor beta chains from one sample, sequenced in a study of blood T cells in healthy people across ages. TCRdb re-analysed the 5' RACE reads in MiXCR, keeping a single row per CDR3 protein. The sample shows about 800,000 distinct CDR3 sequences, roughly 25% of them seen only once. In addition, the sample was reused for a study of T cells of mothers and their children.

The sample consisted of blood. These receptors all stem from a boy younger than 18 in good health. CDR3s include the opening cysteine and the closing phenylalanine or tryptophan. A D gene is named only where the DNA matches it firmly. Expanded clones get a size class; other rows say once, few or many, or leave the size out.

J gene: TRBJ1-2
V gene: TRBV20-1
D gene: TRBD1
clone size: NA
CDR3 DNA: TGCAGTGCTAGAGGACAGGGGATATATGGCTACACCTTC
CDR3 protein: CSARGQGIYGYTF

J gene: TRBJ1-4
V gene: TRBV4-3
D gene: NA
clone size: once
CDR3 DNA: TGCGCCATCAGCCAAGAGGAGGAAAAACTGTTTTTT
CDR3 protein: CAISQEEEKLFF

J gene: TRBJ2-4
V gene: TRBV20-1
D gene: NA
clone size: once
CDR3 DNA: TGCAGTGCTAGAGATCCAGGGAAGCATAGAGCCAAAAACATTCAGTACTTC
CDR3 protein: CSARDPGKHRAKNIQYF

J gene: TRBJ2-7
V gene: TRBV5-1
D gene: NA
clone size: NA
CDR3 DNA: TGCGCCAGCAAAAGGGGGGACGAGCAGTACTTC
CDR3 protein: CASKRGDEQYF

J gene: TRBJ2-7
V gene: TRBV6-6
D gene: TRBD2
clone size: few
CDR3 DNA: TGTGCCAGCAGTTACGGGACTAGCGGGAAGGGCGAGCAGTACTTC
CDR3 protein: CASSYGTSGKGEQYF

J gene: TRBJ2-3
V gene: TRBV7-2
D gene: NA
clone size: NA
CDR3 DNA: TGTGCCAGCAGCTTCCCGGGGGTTACGCAGTATTTT
CDR3 protein: CASSFPGVTQYF

J gene: TRBJ2-5
V gene: TRBV4-3
D gene: TRBD2
clone size: many
CDR3 DNA: TGCGCCAGCAGCCACTCCACTAGCGGGAGGGAGACCCAGTACTTC
CDR3 protein: CASSHSTSGRETQYF

J gene: TRBJ2-1
V gene: TRBV4-2
D gene: TRBD2
clone size: NA
CDR3 DNA: TGTGCCAGCAGCCAAGCCCACGGGGGACTAGTCACGAAGAGCTCCTACAATGAGCAGTTCTTC
CDR3 protein: CASSQAHGGLVTKSSYNEQFF

J gene: TRBJ2-5
V gene: TRBV6-5
D gene: NA
clone size: NA
CDR3 DNA: TGTGCCAGCAGTTTAACTAAATCCCAAGAGACCCAGTACTTC
CDR3 protein: CASSLTKSQETQYF

J gene: TRBJ2-6
V gene: TRBV3-1
D gene: NA
clone size: NA
CDR3 DNA: TGTGCCAGCAGCCTTCCCTTGGGCTCTGGGGCCAACGTCCTGACTTTC
CDR3 protein: CASSLPLGSGANVLTF

J gene: TRBJ1-2
V gene: TRBV28
D gene: NA
clone size: once
CDR3 DNA: TGTGCCAGCAGTTATCCGGACCGAGCCCCCTCTGGCTACACCTTC
CDR3 protein: CASSYPDRAPSGYTF

J gene: TRBJ2-1
V gene: TRBV7-9
D gene: NA
clone size: many
CDR3 DNA: TGTGCCAGCAGCTTGGGCGGCCTTCTAGATGAGCAGTTCTTC
CDR3 protein: CASSLGGLLDEQFF

J gene: TRBJ2-7
V gene: TRBV4-3
D gene: NA
clone size: few
CDR3 DNA: TGCGCCAGCAGCCAAGAGGTCAGCTCCTACGAGCAGTACTTC
CDR3 protein: CASSQEVSSYEQYF

J gene: TRBJ2-1
V gene: TRBV20-1
D gene: TRBD1
clone size: few
CDR3 DNA: TGCAGCGAACAGGGGGCGAAGCCCAATGAGCAGTTCTTC
CDR3 protein: CSEQGAKPNEQFF

J gene: TRBJ2-6
V gene: TRBV9
D gene: NA
clone size: few
CDR3 DNA: TGTGCCAGCAGCGTGTCAGGGTTGGGGGGGGCCAACGTCCTGACTTTC
CDR3 protein: CASSVSGLGGANVLTF

J gene: TRBJ2-2
V gene: TRBV4-3
D gene: NA
clone size: NA
CDR3 DNA: TGCGCCAGCAGCCAACAACCGTCGGGACGGAAGACCGGGGAGCTGTTTTTT
CDR3 protein: CASSQQPSGRKTGELFF

J gene: TRBJ1-1
V gene: TRBV4-3
D gene: TRBD1
clone size: few
CDR3 DNA: TGCGCCAGCAGCCACGGATCAGGACAGGGAGGCACTGAAGCTTTCTTT
CDR3 protein: CASSHGSGQGGTEAFF